This T cell receptor beta chain was obtained from a study of CD8 T cells in Susac syndrome. RNA was extracted with the RNeasy kit, and a quantity of roughly 0.5 to 1 ug was reverse transcribed using random hexamers. TCRdb reprocessed the immunoSEQ multiplex PCR reads with MiXCR, giving one entry per CDR3 protein. Altogether approximately 150,000 distinct CDR3 sequences are present, under 95% being singletons, with the ten largest covering around 0.09%. The CDR3 contains 20 residues. Trimming shortened V by 2 bases and J by 9 bases, and 29 bases separated the two germline ends. Material: CD4+ T cells from PBMCs. The receptor's source is a human donor with multiple sclerosis. This chain uses TRBV12-3 or TRBV12-4 with TRBJ2-6; TRBD2 is a possible D gene (5 bases). The CDR3 bases are TGTGCCAGCAGTTTAAAGGTTAGAGGGCTTCTTCTCTCTGGAGGCAACGTCCTGACTTTC. This sequence encodes CASSLKVRGLLLSGGNVLTF.